These 30 T cell receptor beta chains share one sample of origin, sequenced in a study of T-cell memory formation after mild COVID-19 (dated by TCRdb to the early 2020s). The library was built by means of 5' RACE. Reads for this sample came from an Illumina NovaSeq 6000. The public reads were quality trimmed at Q25 with fastp and then assembled into clones with MiXCR by TCRdb, keeping productive beta chains. CDR3 protein sequences are deduplicated, and each keeps its most common genes and DNA. In this sample the table shows roughly 240,000 distinct CDR3 sequences, 15% of which occur a single time. The biggest ten clones account for 2% to 2.5% of the sample. The source material was PBMCs or a T cell subset sorted from them (not recorded which). These receptor sequences come from an adult woman who had mild COVID-19 (a few samples of this study predate the infection). The sample titles of this study are shuffled in the database, so cell type and time point are left out; the donor was told from shared clones.

V usage is TRBV2 and J usage is TRBJ2-7, with D perhaps TRBD1 or TRBD2 (5 bases each). Deletions cut 6 bases from V and 3 bases from J, with 18 bases between. Germline V gives CDR1 SNHLY, CDR2 FYNNEI. This CDR3 has 15 amino acids. DNA for the CDR3: TGTGCCAGCAGAAAGACAACCGGGGACCTCTACGAGCAGTACTTC. This sequence encodes CASRKTTGDLYEQYF.

This clonotype came up many times. The CDR3 loop reads CASSLTPVDTQYF. As DNA, the CDR3 is TGTGCCAGCAGTCTAACCCCGGTGGATACGCAGTATTTT. J is TRBJ2-3 and V is TRBV9; D ambiguous. The V and J ends lost 5 bases and 6 bases respectively, with 13 bases between them. Per germline, CDR1 SGDLS and CDR2 YYNGEE. This CDR3 has 13 residues.

This clonotype was seen at least ten times. The gene calls are TRBV7-8 and TRBJ2-7; no reliable D call. Germline lookup yields CDR1 SGHVS and CDR2 FQNEAQ. The CDR3 consists of 13 residues. Trimming removed 1 base from V and 5 bases from J, with 9 bases in between. The CDR3 coding sequence is TGTGCCAGCAGCTTAGACAGACGGAACGAGCAGTACTTC. It encodes CASSLDRRNEQYF.

The chain joins TRBV3-1 to TRBJ1-1; 7 bases are shared with TRBD1. The germline gives CDR1 LGHDT, CDR2 YNNKEL (reference sequence). Trimming took 6 bases from V and 1 from J; bases not matched to a gene: 5. The CDR3 is 14 residues long. For the CDR3, the DNA is TGTGCCAGCAGTCTGGACAGGTCGAACACTGAAGCTTTCTTT. This encodes CASSLDRSNTEAFF.

This clonotype was picked up a small number of times. The rearrangement uses TRBV5-4 and TRBJ1-2; D not certain. The CDR3 runs 17 residues. V gave up 0 bases and J gave up 0 bases, with 15 bases separating them. CDR1 SGHNT and CDR2 YYREEE come from the germline V gene (reference sequence). Here the CDR3 reads CASSLEAVFATNYGYTF. As DNA, the CDR3 is TGTGCCAGCAGCTTGGAGGCGGTGTTCGCGACTAACTATGGCTACACCTTC.

This chain connects TRBV3-1 to TRBJ1-2, with unresolved D. The V and J ends lost 3 bases and 4 bases respectively, with 12 bases between them. Germline lookup yields CDR1 LGHDT and CDR2 YNNKEL (reference sequence). CDR3 size: 14 residues. The CDR3 is CASSHPLGFYGYTF. In nucleotides, the CDR3 is TGTGCCAGCAGCCACCCGCTTGGATTCTATGGCTACACCTTC.

This clonotype was seen a handful of times. The chain carries TRBV2 and TRBJ2-7; 10 positions agree with TRBD1. V shed 3 bases, J shed 2 bases, and the junction held 4 bases outside the gene matches. The length of the CDR3 is 15 residues. Germline V CDR1 and CDR2: SNHLY, FYNNEI. The CDR3 sequence is CASSDRGQGTYEQYF. The DNA of the CDR3 is TGTGCCAGCAGTGATCGGGGACAGGGGACCTACGAGCAGTACTTC.

The sample holds a few counts of this clonotype. The chain carries TRBV12-3 or TRBV12-4 and TRBJ2-6; D is unclear. Deletions cut 8 bases from V and 4 bases from J, with 12 bases between. The CDR3 is made up of 14 amino acids. The CDR3 DNA reads TGTGCCAGCGCCCCACCTCACGGGGCCAACGTCCTGACTTTC. Protein: CASAPPHGANVLTF.

This clonotype has more than one count but fewer than ten. V gene TRBV20-1 combines with J gene TRBJ1-1, with D perhaps TRBD1 (5 bases). The germline V and J ends were trimmed by 3 bases and 0 bases, with 8 bases remaining between them. This CDR3 has 13 amino acids. The germline gives CDR1 DFQATT, CDR2 SNEGSKA (reference sequence). The CDR3 sequence: CSARQGMNTEAFF. The CDR3 DNA reads TGCAGTGCTAGGCAGGGTATGAACACTGAAGCTTTCTTT.

The chain carries TRBV29-1 and TRBJ1-2; D might be TRBD1 (5 bases). Germline V lookup: CDR1 SQVTM, CDR2 ANQGSEA. Trimming left V 6 bases short and J 4 bases short, with 12 bases between. CDR3 length: 12 residues. The CDR3: CSVVHGTYGYTF. For the CDR3, the DNA is TGCAGCGTCGTTCACGGGACCTATGGCTACACCTTC.

This clonotype was detected only a few times. This chain joins TRBV7-3 and TRBJ1-1; unclear D gene. Germline V gene lookup returns CDR1 SGHTA and CDR2 FQGTGA. V was shortened by 5 bases and J by 0 bases, with 13 bases between the two germline ends. The CDR3 totals 15 residues. CDR3 bases: TGTGCCAGCAGCCGCGACGGACGGATGAACACTGAAGCTTTCTTT. Amino acids: CASSRDGRMNTEAFF.

This clonotype was detected a few times. The chain uses TRBV9 and TRBJ2-7, with TRBD2 identical over 8 bases. Trimming took 0 bases from V and 3 from J; bases not matched to a gene: 14. From germline, CDR1 is SGDLS and CDR2 YYNGEE. The CDR3 runs to 18 residues. For the CDR3, the DNA is TGTGCCAGCAGCGTAGCCCCGGCGGGACTAGGGAAGGGCTACGAGCAGTACTTC. Protein product: CASSVAPAGLGKGYEQYF.

The V gene is TRBV20-1, the J gene TRBJ2-5; D may correspond to TRBD1 or TRBD2 (5 bases each). The CDR3 spans 18 residues. Trimming shortened V by 5 bases and J by 1 base, and 26 bases separated the two germline ends. The germline V gene has CDR1 DFQATT and CDR2 SNEGSKA (reference sequence). CDR3 protein: CSAARVRAWQGGQETQYF. DNA for the CDR3: TGCAGTGCTGCGAGGGTGAGGGCTTGGCAGGGTGGCCAAGAGACCCAGTACTTC.

The chain links TRBV7-2 to TRBJ2-2; TRBD1 aligns across 7 bases. The CDR3 is 13 amino acids. V gave up 7 bases and J gave up 6 bases; unmatched junction bases: 5. The germline gives CDR1 SGHTA, CDR2 FQGNSA. The CDR3 DNA reads TGTGCCAGCAACAGGCAGGGGGCCGGGGAGCTGTTTTTT. This codes for CASNRQGAGELFF.

J is TRBJ2-1 and V is TRBV5-5; maybe TRBD1 (6 bases). The CDR3 is made up of 13 amino acids. V lost 1 base and J lost 8, with 10 bases in between. Germline V gene lookup returns CDR1 SGHKS and CDR2 YYEKEE (reference sequence). Here the CDR3 reads CASSLRGYDEQFF. DNA of the CDR3: TGTGCCAGCAGCTTGAGGGGGTACGATGAGCAGTTCTTC.

The V call is TRBV11-3, the J call TRBJ2-3; D possibly matches TRBD1 or TRBD2 (5 bases each). CDR3 size: 14 residues. Trimming cost V 1 base and J 6 bases, with 11 bases left between them. Germline V lookup: CDR1 SGHNT, CDR2 YENEEA. CDR3 region: CASSLAGPLDTQYF. The DNA of the CDR3 is TGTGCCAGCAGCTTAGCGGGACCCTTGGATACGCAGTATTTT.

This chain uses TRBV7-9 with TRBJ2-1; 7 bases line up with TRBD1. CDR3 size: 16 residues. After removal of 1 base from V and 0 bases from J, the junction contained 3 bases not matched to a gene. CDR1 is SEHNR, CDR2 FQNEAQ, per germline (reference sequence). This chain's CDR3 is CASSLVGDSSYNEQFF. CDR3 DNA: TGTGCCAGCAGCTTAGTAGGGGACAGCTCCTACAATGAGCAGTTCTTC.

This clonotype was counted a few times. This sequence joins TRBV7-2 and TRBJ2-3, with a weak D call TRBD2 (6 bases). Germline-derived CDR1 and CDR2 are SGHTA and FQGNSA. This CDR3 has 14 residues. V was trimmed by 4 bases and J by 4 bases, leaving 12 bases between them. This CDR3 reads CASSSRRAPDTQYF. CDR3 bases: TGTGCCAGCAGCTCCCGGAGGGCCCCAGATACGCAGTATTTT. Drawing the rest from reference TRBV7-2 and TRBJ2-3, the complete variable domain is GAGVSQSPSNKVTEKGKDVELRCDPISGHTALYWYRQSLGQGLEFLIYFQGNSAPDKSGLPSDRFSAERTGGSVSTLTIQRTQQEDSAVYLCASSSRRAPDTQYFGPGTRLTVL.

J is TRBJ1-5 and V is TRBV29-1; a possible D gene is TRBD1 (6 bases). V was cut by 3 bases and J by 4 bases, with 10 bases left in between. The CDR3 is 13 residues long. The germline V gene has CDR1 SQVTM and CDR2 ANQGSEA. In DNA form, the CDR3 reads TGCAGCGTTGATTTTGGACAGAATCAGCCCCAGCATTTT. It codes for CSVDFGQNQPQHF.

The chain joins TRBV7-2 to TRBJ2-1; 10 bases agree with TRBD2. Germline V gene data show CDR1 as SGHTA and CDR2 as FQGNSA. The CDR3 contains 18 residues. Unmatched junction bases numbered 10, after V lost 5 bases and J lost 0 bases. This CDR3 reads CASSPLGSGGASYNEQFF. The CDR3 nucleotides are TGTGCCAGCAGCCCCCTGGGGAGCGGGGGGGCCTCCTACAATGAGCAGTTCTTC. The full variable domain, rest sourced from reference TRBV7-2 and TRBJ2-1, is GAGVSQSPSNKVTEKGKDVELRCDPISGHTALYWYRQSLGQGLEFLIYFQGNSAPDKSGLPSDRFSAERTGGSVSTLTIQRTQQEDSAVYLCASSPLGSGGASYNEQFFGPGTRLTVL.

This clonotype was counted ten times or more. The rearrangement links TRBV7-3 to TRBJ2-1; D might be TRBD2 (6 bases). The CDR3 covers 17 residues. CDR1 SGHTA and CDR2 FQGTGA come from the germline V gene. V was trimmed by 4 bases and J by 0 bases, leaving 16 bases between them. CDR3 coding DNA: TGTGCCAGCAGCTCCTTGGGAGGCTCGAGCTCCTACAATGAGCAGTTCTTC. Encoded protein: CASSSLGGSSSYNEQFF. The full variable domain, completed using reference TRBV7-3 and TRBJ2-1, is GAGVSQTPSNKVTEKGKYVELRCDPISGHTALYWYRQSLGQGPEFLIYFQGTGAADDSGLPNDRFFAVRPEGSVSTLKIQRTERGDSAVYLCASSSLGGSSSYNEQFFGPGTRLTVL.

The rearrangement uses TRBV5-1 and TRBJ2-1; no firm D call. Trimming removed 1 base from V and 0 bases from J, with 8 bases in between. This CDR3 has 15 amino acids. Germline-derived CDR1 and CDR2 are SGHRS and YFSETQ. CDR3 protein: CASSLQQSSYNEQFF. CDR3 coding DNA: TGCGCCAGCAGCTTGCAACAGAGCTCCTACAATGAGCAGTTCTTC.

This rearrangement joins TRBV5-1 to TRBJ1-2, with TRBD1 matching over 7 bases. The CDR3 is 14 residues long. Germline CDR1 and CDR2: SGHRS and YFSETQ. Losses at the gene ends were 0 bases for V and 3 bases for J; bases not matched to a gene: 2. The CDR3 region is CASSLGQGYYGYTF. The CDR3, as DNA: TGCGCCAGCAGCTTGGGACAGGGTTACTATGGCTACACCTTC.

This clonotype was detected only a few times. The gene calls are TRBV7-8 and TRBJ2-5; D may be TRBD2 (6 bases). Trimming cost V 3 bases and J 4 bases, with 15 bases left between them. This CDR3 region has 15 residues. The germline CDR1 and CDR2 sequences are SGHVS and FQNEAQ. Written as DNA, the CDR3 is TGTGCCAGCAGCTTCCTAGCGCCACTAACAGAGACCCAGTACTTC. Translating it yields CASSFLAPLTETQYF.

The chain uses TRBV20-1 and TRBJ1-1; 7 positions agree with TRBD1. Germline loops: CDR1 DFQATT, CDR2 SNEGSKA (reference sequence). Trimming took 3 bases from V and 6 from J; bases not matched to a gene: 10. This CDR3 is built from 14 residues. Here the CDR3 DNA reads TGCAGTGCTAGGAGTCAACAGGGGTTGGCTGAAGCTTTCTTT. It encodes CSARSQQGLAEAFF.

This clonotype was recorded a few times. The chain joins TRBV12-3 or TRBV12-4 to TRBJ1-5; a possible D gene is TRBD1 (5 bases). The CDR3 has 17 amino acids. The V gene lost 6 bases and the J gene lost 0 bases, with 18 bases spanning the gap. Here the CDR3 DNA reads TGTGCCAGCAGCGGAGGACAAGGGGAGTATAGCAATCAGCCCCAGCATTTT. Protein sequence: CASSGGQGEYSNQPQHF.

This clonotype was recorded a few times. The J gene is TRBJ2-2, the V gene TRBV6-1; D is possibly TRBD1 (6 bases). This CDR3 contains 15 residues. Germline lookup yields CDR1 MNHNS and CDR2 SASEGT. The V and J ends lost 6 bases and 6 bases respectively, with 17 bases between them. CDR3 DNA: TGTGCCAGCAGGCCCAGGGGTTTTAAATCCGGGGAGCTGTTTTTT. Its translation is CASRPRGFKSGELFF.

The gene calls are TRBV13 and TRBJ2-7; perhaps TRBD1 as D (5 bases). CDR1 PRHDT and CDR2 FYEKMQ come from the germline V gene (reference sequence). The V and J ends lost 0 bases and 13 bases respectively, with 22 bases between them. The CDR3 is 15 amino acids. CDR3 residues: CASSLGQSRARFGYF. In DNA, the CDR3 is TGTGCCAGCAGCTTAGGCCAGAGCAGGGCGCGGTTTGGCTACTTC.

This clonotype was picked up a small number of times. J is TRBJ2-1 and V is TRBV4-1, with D possibly being TRBD1 (5 bases). Trimming took 0 bases from V and 3 from J, leaving 9 bases between them. This CDR3 spans 15 amino acids. From germline, CDR1 is MGHRA and CDR2 YSYEKL. The CDR3 loop reads CASSQESQGYNEQFF. For the CDR3, the DNA is TGCGCCAGCAGCCAAGAGTCGCAGGGCTACAATGAGCAGTTCTTC.

This clonotype was seen many times. The V call is TRBV12-3 or TRBV12-4, the J call TRBJ1-6; no definite D call. The V gene lost 6 bases and the J gene lost 13 bases, with 16 bases spanning the gap. This CDR3 is 13 amino acids long. The CDR3 sequence: CASRYERSAPLHF. The CDR3 DNA reads as TGTGCCAGCAGATATGAGAGGAGTGCCCCCCTCCACTTT.